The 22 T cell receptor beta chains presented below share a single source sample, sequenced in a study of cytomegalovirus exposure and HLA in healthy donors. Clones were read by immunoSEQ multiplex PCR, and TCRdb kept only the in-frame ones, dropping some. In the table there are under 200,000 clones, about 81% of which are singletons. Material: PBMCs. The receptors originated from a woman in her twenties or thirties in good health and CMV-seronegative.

The CDR3 nucleotides read TGTGCCAGCAGTGAAGCCGGACAGTATAGCAATCAGCCCCAGCATTTT. This translates into CASSEAGQYSNQPQHF. The V gene is TRBV2, the J gene TRBJ1-5; D perhaps matches TRBD1 (6 bases). V was cut by 0 bases and J by 0 bases, with 9 bases left in between. CDR1 SNHLY and CDR2 FYNNEI come from the germline V gene. The CDR3 has 16 residues.

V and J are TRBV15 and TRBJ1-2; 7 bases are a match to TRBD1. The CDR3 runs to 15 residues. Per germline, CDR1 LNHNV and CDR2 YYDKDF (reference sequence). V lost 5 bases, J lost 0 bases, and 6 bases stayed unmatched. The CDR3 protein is CATSSQQGPNYGYTF. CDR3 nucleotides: TGTGCCACCAGCTCACAACAGGGGCCTAACTATGGCTACACCTTC.

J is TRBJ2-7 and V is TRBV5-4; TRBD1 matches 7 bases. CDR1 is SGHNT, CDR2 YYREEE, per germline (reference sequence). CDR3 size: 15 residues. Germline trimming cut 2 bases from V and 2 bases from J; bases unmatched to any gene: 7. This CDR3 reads CASSFRAGGTYEQYF. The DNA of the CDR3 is TGTGCCAGCAGCTTTAGGGCAGGGGGTACCTACGAGCAGTACTTC.

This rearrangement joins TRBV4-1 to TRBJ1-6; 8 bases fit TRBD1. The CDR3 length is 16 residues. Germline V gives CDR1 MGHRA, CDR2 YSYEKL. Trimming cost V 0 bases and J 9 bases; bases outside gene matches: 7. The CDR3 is CASSQDPYRGGSPLHF. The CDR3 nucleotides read TGCGCCAGCAGCCAAGATCCCTACAGGGGGGGTTCACCCCTCCACTTT.

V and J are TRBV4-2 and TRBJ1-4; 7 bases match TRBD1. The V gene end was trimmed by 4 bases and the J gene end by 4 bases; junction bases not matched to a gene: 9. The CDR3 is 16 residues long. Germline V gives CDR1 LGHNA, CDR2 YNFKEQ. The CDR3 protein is CASSPIQGQFNEKLFF. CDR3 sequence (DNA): TGTGCCAGCAGCCCGATCCAGGGACAGTTTAATGAAAAACTGTTTTTT.

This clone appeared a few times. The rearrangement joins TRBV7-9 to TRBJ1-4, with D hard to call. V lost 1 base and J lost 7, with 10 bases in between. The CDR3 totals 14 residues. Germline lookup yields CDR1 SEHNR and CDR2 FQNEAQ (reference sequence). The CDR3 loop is CASSLGQRSEKLFF. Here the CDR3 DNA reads TGTGCCAGCAGCTTAGGGCAGCGTTCTGAAAAACTGTTTTTT. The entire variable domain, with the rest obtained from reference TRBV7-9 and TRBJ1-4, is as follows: DTGVSQNPRHKITKRGQNVTFRCDPISEHNRLYWYRQTLGQGPEFLTYFQNEAQLEKSRLLSDRFSAERPKGSFSTLEIQRTEQGDSAMYLCASSLGQRSEKLFFGSGTQLSVL.

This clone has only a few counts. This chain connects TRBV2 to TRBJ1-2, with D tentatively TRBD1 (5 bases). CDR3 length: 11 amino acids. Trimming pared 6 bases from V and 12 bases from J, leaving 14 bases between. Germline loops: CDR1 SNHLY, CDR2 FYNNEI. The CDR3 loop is CASRLTDRNTF. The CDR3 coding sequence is TGTGCCAGCAGATTGACAGACCGAAACACCTTC.

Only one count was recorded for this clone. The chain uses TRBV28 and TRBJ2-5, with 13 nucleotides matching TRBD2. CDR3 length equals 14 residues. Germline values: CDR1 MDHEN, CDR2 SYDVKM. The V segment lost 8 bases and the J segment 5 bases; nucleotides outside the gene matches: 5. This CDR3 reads CASRLAGGDETQYF. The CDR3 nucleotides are TGTGCCAGCCGACTAGCGGGGGGTGACGAGACCCAGTACTTC.

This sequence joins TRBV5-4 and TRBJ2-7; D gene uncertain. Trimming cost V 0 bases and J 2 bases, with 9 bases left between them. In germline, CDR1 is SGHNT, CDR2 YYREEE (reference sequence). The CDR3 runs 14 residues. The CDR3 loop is CASSLDTLPYEQYF. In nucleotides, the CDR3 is TGTGCCAGCAGCTTGGACACCCTCCCCTACGAGCAGTACTTC.

In DNA form, the CDR3 reads TGTGCCAGCAGCGGAAGAACTAGCGGGAGGTACGATGAGCAGTTCTTC. Translation: CASSGRTSGRYDEQFF. The chain links TRBV9 to TRBJ2-1; 12 positions match TRBD2. The CDR3 runs to 16 residues. The ends lost 3 bases at V and 8 bases at J; junction bases unmatched: 9. Germline values: CDR1 SGDLS, CDR2 YYNGEE. The full variable domain, rest sourced from reference TRBV9 and TRBJ2-1, is DSGVTQTPKHLITATGQRVTLRCSPRSGDLSVYWYQQSLDQGLQFLIQYYNGEERAKGNILERFSAQQFPDLHSELNLSSLELGDSALYFCASSGRTSGRYDEQFFGPGTRLTVL.

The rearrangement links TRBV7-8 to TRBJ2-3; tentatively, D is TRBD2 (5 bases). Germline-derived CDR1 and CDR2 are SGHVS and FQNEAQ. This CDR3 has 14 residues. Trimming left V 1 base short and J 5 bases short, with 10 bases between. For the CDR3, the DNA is TGTGCCAGCAGCTTAGAGGGAGCGGTAGATACGCAGTATTTT. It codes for CASSLEGAVDTQYF. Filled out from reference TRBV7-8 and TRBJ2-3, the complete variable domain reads GAGVSQSPRYKVAKRGQDVALRCDPISGHVSLFWYQQALGQGPEFLTYFQNEAQLDKSGLPSDRFFAERPEGSVSTLKIQRTQQEDSAVYLCASSLEGAVDTQYFGPGTRLTVL.

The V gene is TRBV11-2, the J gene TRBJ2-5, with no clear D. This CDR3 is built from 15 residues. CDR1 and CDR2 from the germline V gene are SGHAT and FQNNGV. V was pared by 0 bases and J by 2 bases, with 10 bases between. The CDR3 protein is CASSLELAEQETQYF. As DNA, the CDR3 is TGTGCCAGCAGCTTAGAGTTGGCGGAACAAGAGACCCAGTACTTC. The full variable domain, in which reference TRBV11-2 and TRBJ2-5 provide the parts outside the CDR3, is EAGVAQSPRYKIIEKRQSVAFWCNPISGHATLYWYQQILGQGPKLLIQFQNNGVVDDSQLPKDRFSAERLKGVDSTLKIQPAKLEDSAVYLCASSLELAEQETQYFGPGTRLLVL.

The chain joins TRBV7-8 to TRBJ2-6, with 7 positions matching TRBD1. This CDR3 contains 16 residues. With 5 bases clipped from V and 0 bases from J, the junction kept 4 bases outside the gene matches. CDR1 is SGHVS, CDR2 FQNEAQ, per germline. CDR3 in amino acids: CASSRQGASGANVLTF. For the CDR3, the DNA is TGTGCCAGCAGCAGACAGGGCGCCTCTGGGGCCAACGTCCTGACTTTC.

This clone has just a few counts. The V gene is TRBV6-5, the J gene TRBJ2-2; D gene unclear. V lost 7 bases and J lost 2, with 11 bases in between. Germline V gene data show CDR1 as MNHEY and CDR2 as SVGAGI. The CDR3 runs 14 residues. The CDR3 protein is CASTASGNTGELFF. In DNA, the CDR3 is TGTGCCAGCACCGCGTCCGGTAACACCGGGGAGCTGTTTTTT.

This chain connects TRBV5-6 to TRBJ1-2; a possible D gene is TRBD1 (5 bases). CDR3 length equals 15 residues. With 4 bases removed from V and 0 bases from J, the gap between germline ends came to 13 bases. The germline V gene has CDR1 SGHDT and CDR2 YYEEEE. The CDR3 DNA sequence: TGTGCCAGCAGCCAACCGACAGCTGCTAACTATGGCTACACCTTC. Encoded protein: CASSQPTAANYGYTF.

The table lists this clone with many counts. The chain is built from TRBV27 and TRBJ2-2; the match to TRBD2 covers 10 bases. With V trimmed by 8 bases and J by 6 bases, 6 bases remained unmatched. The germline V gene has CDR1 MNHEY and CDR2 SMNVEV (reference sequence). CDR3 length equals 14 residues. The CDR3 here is CASLPSGRAGELFF. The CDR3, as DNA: TGTGCCAGCCTACCCAGCGGGAGGGCCGGGGAGCTGTTTTTT.

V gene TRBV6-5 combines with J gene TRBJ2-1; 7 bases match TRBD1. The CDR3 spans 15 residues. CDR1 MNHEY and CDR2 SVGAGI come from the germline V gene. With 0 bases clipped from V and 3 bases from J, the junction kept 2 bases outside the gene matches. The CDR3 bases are TGTGCCAGCAGTTACTCGCCAGGGGGCTACAATGAGCAGTTCTTC. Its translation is CASSYSPGGYNEQFF.

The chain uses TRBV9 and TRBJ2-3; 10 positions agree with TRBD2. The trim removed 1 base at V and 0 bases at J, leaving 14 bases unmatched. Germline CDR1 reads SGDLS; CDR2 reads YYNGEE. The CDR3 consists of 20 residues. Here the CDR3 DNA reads TGTGCCAGCAGCGTATCCTCCTCTCGGACTAGCGGAAAAAGCACAGATACGCAGTATTTT. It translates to CASSVSSSRTSGKSTDTQYF.

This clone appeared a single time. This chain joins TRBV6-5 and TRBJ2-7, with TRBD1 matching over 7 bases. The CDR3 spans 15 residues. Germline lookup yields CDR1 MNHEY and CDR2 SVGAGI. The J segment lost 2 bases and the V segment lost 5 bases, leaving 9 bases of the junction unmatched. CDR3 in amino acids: CASSVRDRGTYEQYF. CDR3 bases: TGTGCCAGCAGTGTCCGGGACAGAGGTACCTACGAGCAGTACTTC.

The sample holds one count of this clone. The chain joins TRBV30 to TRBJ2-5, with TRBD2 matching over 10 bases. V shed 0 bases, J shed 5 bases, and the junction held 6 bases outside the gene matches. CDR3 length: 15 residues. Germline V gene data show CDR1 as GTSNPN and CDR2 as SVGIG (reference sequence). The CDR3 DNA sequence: TGTGCCTGGAGTGTCGTTAGCGGGAGGTGGGAGACCCAGTACTTC. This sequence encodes CAWSVVSGRWETQYF.

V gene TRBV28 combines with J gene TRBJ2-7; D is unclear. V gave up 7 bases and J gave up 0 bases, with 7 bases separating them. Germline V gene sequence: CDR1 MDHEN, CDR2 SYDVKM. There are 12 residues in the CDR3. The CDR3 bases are TGTGCCAGCACCCTAAGCTCCTACGAGCAGTACTTC. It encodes CASTLSSYEQYF.

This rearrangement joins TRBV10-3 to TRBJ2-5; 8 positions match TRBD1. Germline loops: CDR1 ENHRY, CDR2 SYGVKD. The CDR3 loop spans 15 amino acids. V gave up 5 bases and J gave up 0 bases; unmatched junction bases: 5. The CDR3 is CAISKGTGDQETQYF. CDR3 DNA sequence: TGTGCCATCAGTAAGGGGACAGGAGACCAAGAGACCCAGTACTTC.